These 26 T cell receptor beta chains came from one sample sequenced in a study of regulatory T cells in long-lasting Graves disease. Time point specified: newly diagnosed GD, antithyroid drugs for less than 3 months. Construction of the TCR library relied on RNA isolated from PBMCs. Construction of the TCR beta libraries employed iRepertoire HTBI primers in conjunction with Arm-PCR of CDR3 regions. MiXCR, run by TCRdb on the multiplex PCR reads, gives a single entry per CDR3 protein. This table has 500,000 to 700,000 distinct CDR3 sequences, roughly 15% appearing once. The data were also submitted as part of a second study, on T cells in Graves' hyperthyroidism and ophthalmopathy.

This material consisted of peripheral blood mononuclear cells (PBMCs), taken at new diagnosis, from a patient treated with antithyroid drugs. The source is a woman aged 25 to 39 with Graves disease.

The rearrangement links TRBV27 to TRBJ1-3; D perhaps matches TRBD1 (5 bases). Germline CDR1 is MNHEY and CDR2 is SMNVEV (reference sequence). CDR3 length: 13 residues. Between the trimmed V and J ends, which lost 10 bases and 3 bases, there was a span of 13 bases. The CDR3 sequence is CATQAAGGNTIYF. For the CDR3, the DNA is TGTGCCACACAGGCGGCGGGTGGAAACACCATATATTTT.

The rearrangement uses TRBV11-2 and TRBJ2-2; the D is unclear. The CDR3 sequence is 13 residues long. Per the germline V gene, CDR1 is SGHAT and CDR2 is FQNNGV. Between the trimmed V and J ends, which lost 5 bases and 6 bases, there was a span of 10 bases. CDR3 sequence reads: CASSKSKAGELFF. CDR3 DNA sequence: TGTGCCAGCAGCAAAAGTAAGGCCGGGGAGCTGTTTTTT.

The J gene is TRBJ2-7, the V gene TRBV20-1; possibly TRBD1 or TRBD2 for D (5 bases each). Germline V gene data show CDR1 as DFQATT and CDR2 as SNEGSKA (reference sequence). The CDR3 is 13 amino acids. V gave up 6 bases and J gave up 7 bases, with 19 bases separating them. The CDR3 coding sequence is TGCAGTGCGACGGGGACCGTAACTGGGGAGCAGTACTTC. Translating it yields CSATGTVTGEQYF.

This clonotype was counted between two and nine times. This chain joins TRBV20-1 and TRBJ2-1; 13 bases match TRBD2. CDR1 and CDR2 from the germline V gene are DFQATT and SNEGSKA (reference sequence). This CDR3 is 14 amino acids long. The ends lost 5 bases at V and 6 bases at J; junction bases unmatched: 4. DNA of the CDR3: TGCAGTGCTCACACTAGCGGGAGGGGCAATGAGCAGTTCTTC. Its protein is CSAHTSGRGNEQFF.

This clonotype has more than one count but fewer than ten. The CDR3 sequence is CASSQLEWEAGELFF. CDR3 DNA: TGTGCCAGCAGCCAGTTAGAGTGGGAGGCCGGGGAGCTGTTTTTT. This sequence joins TRBV4-2 and TRBJ2-2; D might be TRBD2 (6 bases). This CDR3 contains 15 residues. V lost 3 bases and J 6 bases, leaving 14 bases between the germline ends. The germline gives CDR1 LGHNA, CDR2 YNFKEQ.

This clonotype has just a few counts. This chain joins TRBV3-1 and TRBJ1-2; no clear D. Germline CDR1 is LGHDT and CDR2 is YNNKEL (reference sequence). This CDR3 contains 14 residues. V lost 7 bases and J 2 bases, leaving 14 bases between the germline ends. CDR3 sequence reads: CASTLNGINYGYTF. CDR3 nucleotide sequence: TGTGCCAGCACGCTAAATGGGATCAACTATGGCTACACCTTC.

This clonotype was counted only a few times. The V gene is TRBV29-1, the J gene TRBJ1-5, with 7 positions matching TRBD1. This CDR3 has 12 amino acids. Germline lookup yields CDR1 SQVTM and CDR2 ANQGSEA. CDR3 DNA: TGCAGTGCAGGGGGTTTTGGTCAGCCCCAGCATTTT. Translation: CSAGGFGQPQHF.

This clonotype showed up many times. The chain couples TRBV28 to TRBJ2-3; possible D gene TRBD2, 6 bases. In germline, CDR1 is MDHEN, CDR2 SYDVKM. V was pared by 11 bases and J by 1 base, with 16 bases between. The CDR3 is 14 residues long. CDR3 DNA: TGTGCCTCACGGGACTTCCTCCGCACAGATACGCAGTATTTT. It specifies CASRDFLRTDTQYF.

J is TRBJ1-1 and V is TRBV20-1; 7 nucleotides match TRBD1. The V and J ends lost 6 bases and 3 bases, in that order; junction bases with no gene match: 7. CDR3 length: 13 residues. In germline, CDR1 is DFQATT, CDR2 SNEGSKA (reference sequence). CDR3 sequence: CSAEGQRDTEAFF. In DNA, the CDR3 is TGCAGTGCAGAGGGACAGAGGGACACTGAAGCTTTCTTT.

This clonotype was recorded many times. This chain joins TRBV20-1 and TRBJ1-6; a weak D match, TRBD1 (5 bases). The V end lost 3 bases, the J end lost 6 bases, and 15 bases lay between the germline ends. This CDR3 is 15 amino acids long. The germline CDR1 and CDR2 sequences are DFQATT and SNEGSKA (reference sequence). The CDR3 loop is CSAREAGKANSPLHF. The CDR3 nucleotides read TGCAGTGCTAGGGAAGCAGGGAAGGCTAATTCACCCCTCCACTTT.

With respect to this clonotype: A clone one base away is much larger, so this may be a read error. CDR3 region: CAGSTTSGSRYEQYF. The CDR3, as DNA: TGTGCCGGCAGCACGACTAGCGGGAGCCGCTACGAGCAGTACTTC. The V and J genes are TRBV6-1 and TRBJ2-7, with 12 bases aligning to TRBD2. The CDR3 extends over 15 amino acids. Germline CDR1 and CDR2: MNHNS and SASEGT.

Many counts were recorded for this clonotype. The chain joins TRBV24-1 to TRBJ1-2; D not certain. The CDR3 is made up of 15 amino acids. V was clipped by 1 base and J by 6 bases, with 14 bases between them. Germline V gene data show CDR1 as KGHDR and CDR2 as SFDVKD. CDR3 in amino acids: CATSDFGILNDGYTF. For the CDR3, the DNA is TGTGCCACCAGTGATTTTGGGATACTAAACGATGGCTACACCTTC.

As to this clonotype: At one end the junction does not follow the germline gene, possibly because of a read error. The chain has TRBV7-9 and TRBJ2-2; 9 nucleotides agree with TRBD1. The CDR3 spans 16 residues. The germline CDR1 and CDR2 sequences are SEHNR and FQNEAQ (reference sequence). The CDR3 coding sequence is TGTGGCAGCAGCGCACGACAGGGGGCGAACACCGGGGAGCTGTTTTTT. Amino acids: CGSSARQGANTGELFF.

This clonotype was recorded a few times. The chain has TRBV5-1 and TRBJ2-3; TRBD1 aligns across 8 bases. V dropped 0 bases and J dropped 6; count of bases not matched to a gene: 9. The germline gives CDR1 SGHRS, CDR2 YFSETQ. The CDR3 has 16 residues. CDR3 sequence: CASSLGQGRTMDTQYF. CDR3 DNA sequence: TGCGCCAGCAGCTTGGGACAGGGGCGGACAATGGATACGCAGTATTTT.

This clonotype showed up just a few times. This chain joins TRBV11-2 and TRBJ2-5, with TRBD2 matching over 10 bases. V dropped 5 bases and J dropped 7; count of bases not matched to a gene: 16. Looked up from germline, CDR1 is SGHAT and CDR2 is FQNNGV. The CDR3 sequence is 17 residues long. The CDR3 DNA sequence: TGTGCCAGCAGCAACCAAGCAGCGGGAGGGATGAAAGGGACCCAGTACTTC. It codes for CASSNQAAGGMKGTQYF.

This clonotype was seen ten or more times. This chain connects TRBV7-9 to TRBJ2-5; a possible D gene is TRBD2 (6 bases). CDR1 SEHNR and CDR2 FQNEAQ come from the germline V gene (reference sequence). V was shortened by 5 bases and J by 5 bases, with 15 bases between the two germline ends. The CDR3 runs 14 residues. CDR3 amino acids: CASSIQTGGETQYF. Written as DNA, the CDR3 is TGTGCCAGCAGCATACAGACCGGAGGGGAGACCCAGTACTTC.

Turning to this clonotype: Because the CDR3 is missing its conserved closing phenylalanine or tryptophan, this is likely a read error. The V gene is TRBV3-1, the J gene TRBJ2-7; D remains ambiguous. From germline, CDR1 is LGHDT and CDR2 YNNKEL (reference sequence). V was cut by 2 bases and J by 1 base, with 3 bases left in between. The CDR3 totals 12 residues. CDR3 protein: CASSQLSYEQYL. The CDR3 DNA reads TGTGCCAGCAGCCAATTATCCTACGAGCAGTACCTC.

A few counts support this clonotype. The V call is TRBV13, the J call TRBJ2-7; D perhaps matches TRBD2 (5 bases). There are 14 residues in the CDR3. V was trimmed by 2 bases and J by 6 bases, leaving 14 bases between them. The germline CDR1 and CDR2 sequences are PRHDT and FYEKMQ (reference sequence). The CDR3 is CASSLLSQGGEQYF. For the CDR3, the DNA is TGTGCCAGCAGCTTACTATCCCAAGGAGGCGAGCAGTACTTC.

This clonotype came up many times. This CDR3 is CASSLSNSAEQYF. The CDR3 coding sequence is TGTGCCAGCAGTTTATCAAACAGTGCCGAGCAGTACTTC. The chain carries TRBV27 and TRBJ2-7; D unresolved. This CDR3 spans 13 amino acids. Between the trimmed V and J ends, which lost 0 bases and 6 bases, there was a span of 9 bases. Germline V lookup: CDR1 MNHEY, CDR2 SMNVEV (reference sequence).

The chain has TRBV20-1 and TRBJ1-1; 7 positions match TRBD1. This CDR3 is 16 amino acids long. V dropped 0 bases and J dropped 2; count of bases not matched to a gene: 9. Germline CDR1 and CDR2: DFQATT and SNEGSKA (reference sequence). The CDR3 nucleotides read TGCAGTGCTAGAGATCTGGTGGACAGGTCTAACACTGAAGCTTTCTTT. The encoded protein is CSARDLVDRSNTEAFF.

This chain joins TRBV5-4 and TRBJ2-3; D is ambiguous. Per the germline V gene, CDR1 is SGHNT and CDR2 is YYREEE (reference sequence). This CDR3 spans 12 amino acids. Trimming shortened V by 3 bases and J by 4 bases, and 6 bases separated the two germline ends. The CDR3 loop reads CASSSWADTQYF. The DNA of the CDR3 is TGTGCCAGCAGCTCCTGGGCAGATACGCAGTATTTT.

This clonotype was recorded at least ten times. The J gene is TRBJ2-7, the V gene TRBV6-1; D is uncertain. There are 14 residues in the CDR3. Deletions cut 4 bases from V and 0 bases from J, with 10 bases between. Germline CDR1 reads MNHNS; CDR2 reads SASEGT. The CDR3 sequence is CASSATEASYEQYF. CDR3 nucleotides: TGTGCCAGCAGTGCTACAGAGGCCTCCTACGAGCAGTACTTC.

The CDR3 DNA reads as TGTGCCAGCAGCCGGGCCGGGAATGAAAAACTGTTTTTT. This translates into CASSRAGNEKLFF. The chain employs TRBV3-1 and TRBJ1-4; D is unresolved. Between the trimmed V and J ends, which lost 4 bases and 5 bases, there was a span of 8 bases. Looked up from germline, CDR1 is LGHDT and CDR2 is YNNKEL (reference sequence). The length of the CDR3 is 13 residues. The full variable domain, its missing parts supplied by reference TRBV3-1 and TRBJ1-4, is DTAVSQTPKYLVTQMGNDKSIKCEQNLGHDTMYWYKQDSKKFLKIMFSYNNKELIINETVPNRFSPKSPDKAHLNLHINSLELGDSAVYFCASSRAGNEKLFFGSGTQLSVL.

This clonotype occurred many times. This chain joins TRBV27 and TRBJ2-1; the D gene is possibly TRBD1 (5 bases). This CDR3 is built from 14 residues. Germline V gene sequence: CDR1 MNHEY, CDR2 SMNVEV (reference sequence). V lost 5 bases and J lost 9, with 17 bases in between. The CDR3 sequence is CASSLLRESGEQFF. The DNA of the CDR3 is TGTGCCAGCAGTCTACTCAGGGAATCCGGTGAGCAGTTCTTC.

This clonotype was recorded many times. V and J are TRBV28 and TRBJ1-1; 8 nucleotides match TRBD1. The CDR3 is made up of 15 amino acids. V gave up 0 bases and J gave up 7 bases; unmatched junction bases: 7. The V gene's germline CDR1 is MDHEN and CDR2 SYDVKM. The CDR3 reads CASSLWAGGMDEAFF. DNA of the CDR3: TGTGCCAGCAGTTTATGGGCAGGGGGCATGGATGAAGCTTTCTTT.

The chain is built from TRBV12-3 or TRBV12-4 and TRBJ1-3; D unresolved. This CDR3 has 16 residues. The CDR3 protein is CASTAPSPLSGNTIYF. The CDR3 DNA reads TGTGCTTCTACGGCTCCGAGCCCCCTTTCTGGAAACACCATATATTTT.